This T cell receptor (beta chain) was obtained from a study of human T cells and chemical hapten exposure. Study observations and caveats: Patch test score tracked positively with PT1 expanded TCR counts.

A remark on this clonotype: The antigen is not known.

Documented time point: patch test 2, 6 weeks after DPC sensitization. Treatment indicated: therapeutic diphenylcyclopropenone sensitization with weekly scalp DPC. The CDR3 is 13 residues long. Germline V lookup: CDR1 SGHTA, CDR2 FQGNSA. The ends were cut back, 1 base at V and 9 bases at J, with 10 bases in the middle. As handled by the study authors: Samples ranged from 23,224 to 690,600 TCRs, with a median of 95,638. Using its own MiXCR run on the RACE reads, TCRdb lists one record per CDR3 protein. These V and J calls originate from TCRdb's pipeline instead of the authors' own analysis. Altogether approximately 100,000 distinct CDR3 sequences are present, 9% to 9.5% being singletons, with the ten largest covering 2.5% to 3.5%.

This receptor was taken from a middle-aged woman with alopecia areata. Some clones in this sample may be carry-over from other donors' samples. Sequencing was performed on whole blood, taken in connection with sensitization to the hapten diphenylcyclopropenone (DPC). The rearrangement links TRBV7-2 to TRBJ1-5; D unresolved. CDR3 protein: CASSLDMGPPQHF. CDR3 nucleotide sequence: TGTGCCAGCAGCTTAGATATGGGTCCGCCCCAGCATTTT.